The 26 T cell receptor beta chains below all came from one sample that was sequenced in a study of human T cells and chemical hapten exposure (dated by TCRdb to about 2021). Read against the paper, the sample's time point label means: patch test 2, 6 weeks after DPC sensitization. The sample's treatment or condition label, decoded: therapeutic diphenylcyclopropenone sensitization with weekly scalp DPC. Unfractionated whole blood was collected in Tempus Blood RNA tubes, and total RNA was extracted from that blood. The library relied on RACE. Instrument on record: NextSeq 500. TCRdb took the public reads, trimmed them with fastp at Q25, ran MiXCR for clone calling and kept in-frame beta chains. Records with the same CDR3 protein are collapsed into one entry carrying the most frequent genes and DNA. The table for this sample lists around 42,000 distinct CDR3 sequences; 9.5% to 10% of them were counted only once. The ten top clones hold 14% of the sample.

Sequences were derived from whole blood, sampled in connection with sensitization to the hapten diphenylcyclopropenone (DPC). The receptors were gathered from a woman aged 25 to 45 with alopecia areata. Some clones in this sample may be carry-over from other donors' samples.

The chain employs TRBV5-5 and TRBJ2-7; 11 bases map to TRBD1. J lost 0 bases, V lost 4 bases, and 6 bases had no gene match. Germline V gene lookup returns CDR1 SGHKS and CDR2 YYEKEE (reference sequence). The CDR3 spans 16 residues. The CDR3 nucleotides are TGTGCCAGCAGCACAGGACAGGGGGCGAGCTCCTACGAGCAGTACTTC. Encoded protein: CASSTGQGASSYEQYF.

Judged by abundance, this clonotype is medium-sized. The chain joins TRBV6-1 to TRBJ2-4; maybe TRBD1 (6 bases). Trimming stripped 6 bases from V and 3 bases from J, with 21 bases between. This CDR3 is 17 amino acids long. Germline lookup yields CDR1 MNHNS and CDR2 SASEGT. CDR3 sequence reads: CASSNGQGRSDKNIQYF. The CDR3 DNA is TGTGCCAGCAGCAACGGGCAGGGGAGATCAGACAAAAACATTCAGTACTTC.

V is TRBV29-1 and J is TRBJ2-3; D gene unclear. The CDR3 covers 13 residues. In germline, CDR1 is SQVTM, CDR2 ANQGSEA. V was clipped by 6 bases and J by 1 base, with 11 bases between them. As DNA, the CDR3 is TGCAGCGTCTCCGGGTTTCGCACAGATACGCAGTATTTT. Encoded protein: CSVSGFRTDTQYF.

The chain recombines TRBV11-3 with TRBJ2-2, with 7 nucleotides matching TRBD2. The germline V gene encodes CDR1 SGHNT and CDR2 YENEEA. V lost 11 bases to trimming and J lost 1 base; unmatched junction nucleotides: 7. This CDR3 contains 14 residues. CDR3 nucleotide sequence: TGTGCCTCTTCGGCGGGGGTGAACACCGGGGAGCTGTTTTTT. Its translation is CASSAGVNTGELFF.

A note on this clonotype: A much more abundant neighbour one base away suggests this may be a read error. V usage is TRBV2 and J usage is TRBJ1-2; 9 bases agree with TRBD1. CDR1 is SNHLY and CDR2 is FYNNEI in the germline V gene. The length of the CDR3 is 15 residues. Losses at the gene ends were 8 bases for V and 6 bases for J; bases not matched to a gene: 13. Written as DNA, the CDR3 is TGTGCCAGCGGTGCTTTTCCTCGGACAGGGGATGGCTACACCTTC. Its protein product is CASGAFPRTGDGYTF. The full variable domain, completed using reference TRBV2 and TRBJ1-2, is EPEVTQTPSHQVTQMGQEVILRCVPISNHLYFYWYRQILGQKVEFLVSFYNNEISEKSEIFDDQFSVERPDGSNFTLKIRSTKLEDSAMYFCASGAFPRTGDGYTFGSGTRLTVV.

V usage is TRBV29-1 and J usage is TRBJ1-2; perhaps TRBD1 as D (5 bases). The CDR3 loop spans 12 amino acids. V was cut by 1 base and J by 2 bases, with 5 bases left in between. The germline V gene has CDR1 SQVTM and CDR2 ANQGSEA. DNA of the CDR3: TGCAGCGTTGAAGCAGGGAACTATGGCTACACCTTC. As protein: CSVEAGNYGYTF.

The chain couples TRBV12-3 or TRBV12-4 to TRBJ2-3, with TRBD1 identical over 8 bases. This CDR3 is 16 amino acids long. Trimming at V came to 6 bases and at J to 6 bases, leaving 14 bases not matched to a gene. The CDR3 DNA sequence: TGTGCCAGCAGGTTTCGACAGGGGCATACGCCGGATACGCAGTATTTT. Amino acid sequence: CASRFRQGHTPDTQYF.

This clonotype has just a few counts. V is TRBV9 and J is TRBJ2-1; D might be TRBD1 (7 bases). Germline V gene sequence: CDR1 SGDLS, CDR2 YYNGEE. This CDR3 is 16 amino acids long. With 2 bases removed from V and 10 bases from J, the gap between germline ends came to 22 bases. In DNA form, the CDR3 reads TGTGCCAGCAGCGTTGGACTACTCAGGGGGACAACGGAGCAGTTCTTC. Translation gives CASSVGLLRGTTEQFF.

This chain links TRBV29-1 with TRBJ1-2; D remains unclear. Germline CDR1 and CDR2: SQVTM and ANQGSEA. This CDR3 is built from 10 residues. Trimming took 3 bases from V and 7 from J, leaving 6 bases between them. Here the CDR3 DNA reads TGCAGCGTTGATTCCGGTGGCTACACCTTC. The encoded protein is CSVDSGGYTF.

This clonotype was found many times. The V gene is TRBV2, the J gene TRBJ2-1, with 7 positions matching TRBD2. The CDR3 spans 15 residues. Germline V gene sequence: CDR1 SNHLY, CDR2 FYNNEI. Germline trimming cut 5 bases from V and 1 base from J; bases unmatched to any gene: 5. The CDR3 nucleotides are TGTGCCAGCAGTCGCAGCGGGGCATCCTACAATGAGCAGTTCTTC. Translating gives CASSRSGASYNEQFF.

This clonotype was detected ten times or more. The chain joins TRBV7-6 to TRBJ2-2; tentative D call: TRBD1 (6 bases). V was trimmed by 5 bases and J by 3 bases, leaving 16 bases between them. Germline CDR1 and CDR2: SGHVS and FNYEAQ. This CDR3 spans 16 amino acids. The CDR3 DNA sequence: TGTGCCAGCAGCCCTGGGGGCAGGGAACACACCGGGGAGCTGTTTTTT. This encodes CASSPGGREHTGELFF.

This sequence joins TRBV29-1 and TRBJ2-5, with D perhaps matching TRBD2 (6 bases). This CDR3 is built from 11 residues. With 4 bases removed from V and 5 bases from J, the gap between germline ends came to 8 bases. The germline gives CDR1 SQVTM, CDR2 ANQGSEA. CDR3 coding DNA: TGCAGCGTTGTGGGGGGTGAGACCCAGTACTTC. Translated, it gives CSVVGGETQYF.

The chain uses TRBV19 and TRBJ2-3; TRBD1 aligns across 8 bases. The trim removed 5 bases at V and 4 bases at J, leaving 11 bases unmatched. The CDR3 contains 16 residues. Per germline, CDR1 LNHDA and CDR2 SQIVND (reference sequence). The chain's CDR3 is CASSPWTGLGPDTQYF. CDR3 in DNA: TGTGCCAGTAGTCCGTGGACAGGGTTGGGTCCAGATACGCAGTATTTT.

This clonotype was detected ten times or more. The J gene is TRBJ1-2, the V gene TRBV3-1; tentative D call: TRBD1 (6 bases). V was pared by 3 bases and J by 3 bases, with 14 bases between. Germline CDR1 is LGHDT and CDR2 is YNNKEL (reference sequence). CDR3 size: 15 residues. CDR3 DNA sequence: TGTGCCAGCAGCCAGGACTGGGCAGGGGACTATGGCTACACCTTC. It yields the protein CASSQDWAGDYGYTF.

The chain recombines TRBV19 with TRBJ2-1; 10 bases agree with TRBD2. This CDR3 is 15 amino acids long. Germline CDR1 is LNHDA and CDR2 is SQIVND (reference sequence). The V and J ends lost 6 bases and 4 bases, in that order; junction bases with no gene match: 6. CDR3 amino acids: CASRDGLAAYNEQFF. In DNA form, the CDR3 reads TGTGCCAGTAGAGATGGACTAGCGGCTTACAATGAGCAGTTCTTC.

This clonotype showed up many times. V usage is TRBV7-2 and J usage is TRBJ1-5; the D gene is possibly TRBD1 (5 bases). The CDR3 is 16 amino acids. V was pared by 2 bases and J by 3 bases, with 14 bases between. From germline, CDR1 is SGHTA and CDR2 FQGNSA. The CDR3 is CASSLWGRGDNQPQHF. CDR3 DNA: TGTGCCAGCAGCTTATGGGGGAGGGGAGACAATCAGCCCCAGCATTTT. Looking up the rest from reference TRBV7-2 and TRBJ1-5 gives the full variable domain: GAGVSQSPSNKVTEKGKDVELRCDPISGHTALYWYRQSLGQGLEFLIYFQGNSAPDKSGLPSDRFSAERTGGSVSTLTIQRTQQEDSAVYLCASSLWGRGDNQPQHFGDGTRLSIL.

The chain uses TRBV28 and TRBJ2-7; D possibly corresponds to TRBD2 (6 bases). The CDR3 runs 15 residues. Germline V gives CDR1 MDHEN, CDR2 SYDVKM. Between the trimmed V and J ends, which lost 5 bases and 1 base, there was a span of 15 bases. CDR3 nucleotide sequence: TGTGCCAGCAGTGCAGGGAGCGGGTTATCCTACGAGCAGTACTTC. Protein sequence: CASSAGSGLSYEQYF.

V and J are TRBV20-1 and TRBJ2-5; D is possibly TRBD2 (6 bases). CDR1 and CDR2 from the germline V gene are DFQATT and SNEGSKA (reference sequence). CDR3 length: 14 residues. Trimming took 6 bases from V and 0 from J, leaving 14 bases between them. The CDR3 sequence is CSASPGLNQETQYF. In DNA, the CDR3 is TGCAGTGCATCGCCTGGACTAAACCAAGAGACCCAGTACTTC.

The V gene is TRBV19, the J gene TRBJ1-3; perhaps TRBD1 as D (6 bases). The CDR3 contains 15 residues. CDR1 LNHDA and CDR2 SQIVND come from the germline V gene (reference sequence). The V end lost 7 bases, the J end lost 1 base, and 14 bases lay between the germline ends. The CDR3 sequence: CASNRQGPSGNTIYF. The DNA for the CDR3 is TGTGCCAGTAATCGCCAGGGGCCTTCTGGAAACACCATATATTTT.

This clonotype showed up many times. The chain employs TRBV19 and TRBJ2-7; tentative D call: TRBD1 (7 bases). Germline V CDR1 and CDR2: LNHDA, SQIVND (reference sequence). V was trimmed by 2 bases and J by 3 bases, leaving 14 bases between them. The CDR3 has 15 amino acids. Written as DNA, the CDR3 is TGTGCCAGTAGTATACAGGCAGGGGGGCGCTACGAGCAGTACTTC. It is translated as CASSIQAGGRYEQYF.

The chain recombines TRBV29-1 with TRBJ2-3, with D possibly being TRBD1 (5 bases). CDR3 length: 13 residues. Trimming took 5 bases from V and 4 from J, leaving 13 bases between them. Germline V gene data show CDR1 as SQVTM and CDR2 as ANQGSEA. In nucleotides, the CDR3 is TGCAGCGTTCCGCGCCTGGGGCCAGATACGCAGTATTTT. Translating it yields CSVPRLGPDTQYF.

The chain couples TRBV5-1 to TRBJ2-7, with D possibly matching TRBD2 (5 bases). Trimming stripped 0 bases from V and 4 bases from J, with 8 bases between. The CDR3 extends over 13 amino acids. Looked up from germline, CDR1 is SGHRS and CDR2 is YFSETQ. CDR3 region: CASSLESGYEQYF. DNA for the CDR3: TGCGCCAGCAGCTTGGAATCGGGGTACGAGCAGTACTTC.

This clonotype has at least ten counts. This chain uses TRBV28 with TRBJ2-7, with D possibly matching TRBD2 (6 bases). Deletions cut 4 bases from V and 7 bases from J, with 17 bases between. CDR1 MDHEN and CDR2 SYDVKM come from the germline V gene. This CDR3 is built from 14 residues. In DNA, the CDR3 is TGTGCCAGCAGTTCCCGGGCAGGGAGGAATGAGCAGTACTTC. Encoded protein: CASSSRAGRNEQYF. Complete variable domain (other parts from reference TRBV28 and TRBJ2-7): DVKVTQSSRYLVKRTGEKVFLECVQDMDHENMFWYRQDPGLGLRLIYFSYDVKMKEKGDIPEGYSVSREKKERFSLILESASTNQTSMYLCASSSRAGRNEQYFGPGTRLTVT.

This clonotype was detected many times. This chain uses TRBV20-1 with TRBJ1-2, with D perhaps matching TRBD1 (5 bases). The CDR3 sequence is 11 residues long. V was clipped by 4 bases and J by 4 bases, with 7 bases between them. Germline V gene sequence: CDR1 DFQATT, CDR2 SNEGSKA (reference sequence). The CDR3 loop is CSANGGYGYTF. Here the CDR3 DNA reads TGCAGTGCTAACGGGGGCTATGGCTACACCTTC.

The CDR3 nucleotides read TGTGCCAGCAGCCCTAGGAGGGACGAAGCCAGCTCCTACGAGCAGTACTTC. Translation: CASSPRRDEASSYEQYF. The chain combines TRBV25-1 with TRBJ2-7, with D tentatively TRBD2 (6 bases). The CDR3 is 17 residues long. The germline gives CDR1 MGHDK, CDR2 SYGVNS. V was pared by 6 bases and J by 0 bases, with 21 bases between.

This chain joins TRBV11-2 and TRBJ2-7; 9 positions agree with TRBD1. With 4 bases clipped from V and 3 bases from J, the junction kept 4 bases outside the gene matches. The CDR3 is 14 residues long. Germline CDR1 SGHAT, CDR2 FQNNGV. This chain's CDR3 is CASSYGTGIYEQYF. The CDR3 DNA follows: TGTGCCAGCAGCTACGGGACAGGGATCTACGAGCAGTACTTC.